What follows are 21 T cell receptor beta chains derived from one specimen sequenced in a study of T cell responses to AZD1222 COVID-19 vaccine. TCRdb keeps only in-frame clones here, not all; method: immunoSEQ multiplex PCR. The sample yields 130,000 or so clones, roughly nine tenths seen once. The sample was peripheral blood, taken on day 0 of AZD1222 vaccination. Receptors originate from an adult in good health.

The chain links TRBV7-2 to TRBJ2-7; D gene ambiguous. The CDR3 contains 13 residues. Germline V CDR1 and CDR2: SGHTA, FQGNSA. The V gene lost 2 bases and the J gene lost 3 bases, with 8 bases spanning the gap. The CDR3 region is CASSLNRIYEQYV. In DNA form, the CDR3 reads TGTGCCAGCAGCTTAAACAGAATCTACGAGCAGTACGTC.

CDR3 sequence (DNA): TGCGCCAGCATTAGGGGTAGCGGGTCCAGCACAGATACGCAGTATTTT. Translation: CASIRGSGSSTDTQYF. This sequence joins TRBV5-1 and TRBJ2-3, with 7 bases lining up with TRBD2. V lost 6 bases to trimming and J lost 0 bases; unmatched junction nucleotides: 10. Germline CDR1 reads SGHRS; CDR2 reads YFSETQ. The CDR3 contains 16 residues. The whole variable domain, remainder taken from reference TRBV5-1 and TRBJ2-3, is KAGVTQTPRYLIKTRGQQVTLSCSPISGHRSVSWYQQTPGQGLQFLFEYFSETQRNKGNFPGRFSGRQFSNSRSEMNVSTLELGDSALYLCASIRGSGSSTDTQYFGPGTRLTVL.

This chain connects TRBV5-6 to TRBJ2-2, with D tentatively TRBD2 (5 bases). This CDR3 spans 17 amino acids. The germline V gene has CDR1 SGHDT and CDR2 YYEEEE. V shed 3 bases and J shed 0 bases, with 15 bases lying between them. The CDR3 reads CASSSLGEPPNTGELFF. DNA for the CDR3: TGTGCCAGCAGCTCCCTCGGGGAACCGCCGAACACCGGGGAGCTGTTTTTT.

This chain connects TRBV6-1 to TRBJ2-7; the D gene could be TRBD1 or TRBD2 (5 bases each). Trimming stripped 7 bases from V and 5 bases from J, with 15 bases between. The CDR3 extends over 13 amino acids. Germline lookup yields CDR1 MNHNS and CDR2 SASEGT. CDR3 in amino acids: CASTSGRTNEQYF. DNA of the CDR3: TGTGCCAGCACCTCGGGGCGGACAAACGAGCAGTACTTC.

The J gene is TRBJ1-1, the V gene TRBV6-2 or TRBV6-3, with 7 nucleotides matching TRBD1. CDR3 size: 14 residues. CDR1 MNHEY and CDR2 SVGEGT come from the germline V gene. Trimming at V came to 2 bases and at J to 5 bases, leaving 5 bases not matched to a gene. In DNA form, the CDR3 reads TGTGCCAGCAGTTACAACAGGGGACTTACTGAAGCTTTCTTT. Amino acids: CASSYNRGLTEAFF.

The chain couples TRBV21-1 to TRBJ1-5. TRBV21-1 is termed a pseudogene. The CDR3 is 11 residues long. CDR3 amino acids: CASSPAQPQHF. The CDR3 coding sequence is TGTGCCAGCAGCCCTGCCCAGCCCCAGCATTTT.

The V call is TRBV7-9, the J call TRBJ1-2; a possible D gene is TRBD1 (6 bases). This CDR3 has 15 amino acids. Trimming stripped 5 bases from V and 4 bases from J, with 17 bases between. The germline V gene has CDR1 SEHNR and CDR2 FQNEAQ (reference sequence). The CDR3 is CASSPRGGGLYGYTF. Written as DNA, the CDR3 is TGTGCCAGCAGCCCCCGGGGAGGGGGACTCTATGGCTACACCTTC.

This chain joins TRBV13 and TRBJ1-1, with D unclear. The germline V gene encodes CDR1 PRHDT and CDR2 FYEKMQ (reference sequence). The CDR3 has 13 residues. V gave up 6 bases and J gave up 1 base, with 9 bases separating them. CDR3 loop: CASSTFANTEAFF. The CDR3 nucleotides read TGTGCCAGCAGTACCTTCGCGAACACTGAAGCTTTCTTT.

This chain uses TRBV6-6 with TRBJ1-4, with D maybe TRBD1 (6 bases). Germline assignment: CDR1 MNHNY and CDR2 SVGAGI (reference sequence). The CDR3 consists of 15 residues. The V gene lost 10 bases and the J gene lost 0 bases, with 15 bases spanning the gap. CDR3 in amino acids: CATSRQAATNEKLFF. In nucleotides, the CDR3 is TGTGCCACCTCGAGACAGGCTGCAACTAATGAAAAACTGTTTTTT.

This rearrangement joins TRBV6-2 or TRBV6-3 to TRBJ1-5; D not certain. V lost 2 bases and J lost 6, with 5 bases in between. Germline V gene sequence: CDR1 MNHEY, CDR2 SVGEGT. The CDR3 is made up of 12 amino acids. The CDR3 DNA reads as TGTGCCAGCAGTTACCCCAGTCAGCCCCAGCATTTT. This sequence encodes CASSYPSQPQHF.

This chain uses TRBV7-2 with TRBJ1-1; perhaps TRBD1 as D (6 bases). V was cut by 5 bases and J by 8 bases, with 21 bases left in between. This CDR3 is 15 amino acids long. The V gene's germline CDR1 is SGHTA and CDR2 FQGNSA. The CDR3 here is CASSPSRFRGLEAFF. The CDR3 DNA follows: TGTGCCAGCAGCCCGTCCAGATTCAGGGGCCTGGAAGCTTTCTTT.

CDR3 amino acids: CASSTGPGVELGNTIYF. The CDR3 DNA reads as TGTGCCAGCAGCACCGGCCCGGGAGTTGAGCTTGGAAACACCATATATTTT. This chain links TRBV7-2 with TRBJ1-3; no reliable D call. The CDR3 has 17 amino acids. Germline loops: CDR1 SGHTA, CDR2 FQGNSA. V lost 5 bases to trimming and J lost 3 bases, with 20 bases between them.

The chain links TRBV12-3 or TRBV12-4 to TRBJ2-3, with a tentative D call TRBD2 (7 bases). V was shortened by 7 bases and J by 3 bases, with 11 bases between the two germline ends. The CDR3 contains 13 residues. DNA for the CDR3: TGTGCCAGCAAACGGGGGGCTACAGATACGCAGTATTTT. Translating it yields CASKRGATDTQYF.

The chain couples TRBV29-1 to TRBJ1-1, with a tentative D call TRBD1 (5 bases). The V and J ends lost 6 bases and 5 bases respectively, with 16 bases between them. The CDR3 runs to 13 residues. Germline V gene lookup returns CDR1 SQVTM and CDR2 ANQGSEA. The CDR3 is CSVPAGRGTEAFF. The CDR3 DNA reads as TGCAGCGTGCCCGCAGGGAGAGGGACTGAAGCTTTCTTT.

This chain connects TRBV7-6 to TRBJ2-2, with D maybe TRBD1 (6 bases). Per germline, CDR1 SGHVS and CDR2 FNYEAQ. The CDR3 is 15 residues long. With 6 bases removed from V and 5 bases from J, the gap between germline ends came to 16 bases. CDR3 DNA: TGTGCCAGCAGTTCGAGGGGACAACCGACCGGGGAGCTGTTTTTT. Amino acid sequence: CASSSRGQPTGELFF.

This chain joins TRBV19 and TRBJ1-2, with D perhaps matching TRBD1 (5 bases). Trimming removed 4 bases from V and 4 bases from J, with 19 bases in between. From germline, CDR1 is LNHDA and CDR2 SQIVND (reference sequence). This CDR3 is 16 amino acids long. CDR3: CASSTRTSLFSYGYTF. CDR3 bases: TGTGCCAGTAGTACAAGGACATCTCTATTCAGCTATGGCTACACCTTC.

The rearrangement joins TRBV7-2 to TRBJ1-4, with D unresolved. Germline CDR1 SGHTA, CDR2 FQGNSA. Between the trimmed V and J ends, which lost 3 bases and 5 bases, there was a span of 7 bases. The CDR3 consists of 13 residues. DNA of the CDR3: TGTGCCAGCAGCTTCACCTACAATGAAAAACTGTTTTTT. This encodes CASSFTYNEKLFF.

The chain combines TRBV9 with TRBJ2-1; 9 bases map to TRBD2. The ends lost 0 bases at V and 6 bases at J; junction bases unmatched: 13. CDR3 length: 18 residues. Germline V lookup: CDR1 SGDLS, CDR2 YYNGEE. Written as DNA, the CDR3 is TGTGCCAGCAGCGTAGGACGCGGGGGGGGACGTGTCGGCAATGAGCAGTTCTTC. Encoded protein: CASSVGRGGGRVGNEQFF.

The chain has TRBV5-4 and TRBJ1-4, with 8 positions matching TRBD1. Germline assignment: CDR1 SGHNT and CDR2 YYREEE (reference sequence). CDR3 size: 16 residues. The V segment lost 1 base and the J segment 8 bases; nucleotides outside the gene matches: 10. CDR3 sequence: CASSLSGGQAGEKLFF. CDR3 sequence (DNA): TGTGCCAGCAGCTTGTCGGGGGGACAGGCGGGAGAAAAACTGTTTTTT.

J is TRBJ2-2 and V is TRBV10-3, with 12 positions matching TRBD2. V dropped 2 bases and J dropped 3; count of bases not matched to a gene: 4. This CDR3 spans 17 amino acids. Germline V gives CDR1 ENHRY, CDR2 SYGVKD. DNA of the CDR3: TGTGCCATCAGTGAGAGGGCTAGCGGGGGGGACACCGGGGAGCTGTTTTTT. As protein: CAISERASGGDTGELFF.

The chain employs TRBV12-3 or TRBV12-4 and TRBJ1-4; D unresolved. Trimming removed 0 bases from V and 11 bases from J, with 7 bases in between. The CDR3 runs 12 residues. The CDR3 DNA reads as TGTGCCAGCAGTTTAGCGCAACACAAACTGTTTTTT. Translated, it gives CASSLAQHKLFF.